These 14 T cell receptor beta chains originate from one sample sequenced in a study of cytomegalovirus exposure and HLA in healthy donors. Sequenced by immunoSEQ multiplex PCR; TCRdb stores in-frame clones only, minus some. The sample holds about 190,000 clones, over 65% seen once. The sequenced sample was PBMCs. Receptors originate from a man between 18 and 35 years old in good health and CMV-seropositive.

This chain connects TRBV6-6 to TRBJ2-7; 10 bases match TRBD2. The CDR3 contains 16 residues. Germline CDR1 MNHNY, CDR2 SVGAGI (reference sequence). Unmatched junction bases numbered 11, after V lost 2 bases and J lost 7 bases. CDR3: CASSYEGSSGSGEQYF. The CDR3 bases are TGTGCCAGCAGTTACGAAGGATCTAGCGGGAGTGGAGAGCAGTACTTC.

The CDR3 nucleotides are TGTGCCAGCAGTTATACCGGGACAGGGCGAACTGAAGCTTTCTTT. Its protein product is CASSYTGTGRTEAFF. The genes are TRBV6-5 and TRBJ1-1; TRBD1 matches at 9 bases. V was clipped by 3 bases and J by 5 bases; unmatched bases: 7. This CDR3 is 15 amino acids long. Germline CDR1 reads MNHEY; CDR2 reads SVGAGI.

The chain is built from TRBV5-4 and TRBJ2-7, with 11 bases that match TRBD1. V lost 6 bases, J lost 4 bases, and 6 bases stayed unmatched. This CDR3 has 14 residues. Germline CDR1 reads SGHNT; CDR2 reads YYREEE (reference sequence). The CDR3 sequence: CASTRTGGTYEQYF. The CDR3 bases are TGTGCCAGCACCCGGACAGGGGGCACGTACGAGCAGTACTTC.

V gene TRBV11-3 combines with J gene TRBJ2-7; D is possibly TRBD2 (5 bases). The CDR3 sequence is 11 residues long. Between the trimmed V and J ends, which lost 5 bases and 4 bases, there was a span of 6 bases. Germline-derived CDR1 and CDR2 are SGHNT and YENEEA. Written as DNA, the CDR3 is TGTGCCAGCAGCGAGGGATACGAGCAGTACTTC. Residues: CASSEGYEQYF.

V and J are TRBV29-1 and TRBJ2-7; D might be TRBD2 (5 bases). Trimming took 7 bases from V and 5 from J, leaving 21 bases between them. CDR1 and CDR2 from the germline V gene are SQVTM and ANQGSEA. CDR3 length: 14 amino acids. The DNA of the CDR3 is TGCAGCGCTCGGACGGCTAGTATGCGGGACGAGCAGTACTTC. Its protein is CSARTASMRDEQYF.

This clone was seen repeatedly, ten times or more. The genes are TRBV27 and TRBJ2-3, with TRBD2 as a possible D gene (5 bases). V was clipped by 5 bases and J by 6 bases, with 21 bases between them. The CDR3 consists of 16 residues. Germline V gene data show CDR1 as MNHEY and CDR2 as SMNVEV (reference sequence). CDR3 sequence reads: CASSLGAAARPDTQYF. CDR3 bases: TGTGCCAGCAGTCTCGGAGCGGCTGCTAGGCCGGATACGCAGTATTTT.

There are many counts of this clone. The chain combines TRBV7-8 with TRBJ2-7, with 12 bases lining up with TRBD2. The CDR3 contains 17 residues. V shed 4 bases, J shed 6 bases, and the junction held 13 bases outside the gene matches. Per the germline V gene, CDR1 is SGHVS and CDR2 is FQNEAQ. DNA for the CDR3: TGTGCCAGCAGCTCTACGCCTAGCGGGAGGGCCCTGGGCGAGCAGTACTTC. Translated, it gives CASSSTPSGRALGEQYF.

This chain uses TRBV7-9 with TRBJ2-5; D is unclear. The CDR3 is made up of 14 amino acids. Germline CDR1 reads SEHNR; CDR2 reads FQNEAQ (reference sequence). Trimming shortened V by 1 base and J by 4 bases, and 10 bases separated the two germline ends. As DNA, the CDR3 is TGTGCCAGCAGCTTAGGCTCCCTAGGAGAGACCCAGTACTTC. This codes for CASSLGSLGETQYF.

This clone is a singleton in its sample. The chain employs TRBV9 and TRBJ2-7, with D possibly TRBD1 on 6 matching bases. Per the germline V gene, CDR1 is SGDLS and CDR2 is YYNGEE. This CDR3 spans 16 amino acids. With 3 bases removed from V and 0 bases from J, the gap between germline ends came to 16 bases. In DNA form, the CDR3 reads TGTGCCAGCAGCGACCCCCGGACAGAAGCCTCCTACGAGCAGTACTTC. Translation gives CASSDPRTEASYEQYF.

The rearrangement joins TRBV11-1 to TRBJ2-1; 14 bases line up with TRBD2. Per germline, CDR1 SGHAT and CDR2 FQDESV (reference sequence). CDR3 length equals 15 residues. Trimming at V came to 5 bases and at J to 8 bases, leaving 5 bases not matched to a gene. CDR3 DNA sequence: TGTGCCAGCAGCATGGGACTAGCGGGAGTGGATGAGCAGTTCTTC. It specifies CASSMGLAGVDEQFF.

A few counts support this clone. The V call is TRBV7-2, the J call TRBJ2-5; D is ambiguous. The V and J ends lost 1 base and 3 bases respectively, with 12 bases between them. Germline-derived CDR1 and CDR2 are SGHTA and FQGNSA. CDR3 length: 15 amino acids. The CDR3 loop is CASSLGSAVKETQYF. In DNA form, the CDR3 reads TGTGCCAGCAGCTTAGGGTCCGCGGTAAAAGAGACCCAGTACTTC.

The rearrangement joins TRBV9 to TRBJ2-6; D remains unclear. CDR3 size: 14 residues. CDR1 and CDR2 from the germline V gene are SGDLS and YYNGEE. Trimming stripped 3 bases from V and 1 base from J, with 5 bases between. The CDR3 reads CASSAPSGANVLTF. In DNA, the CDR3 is TGTGCCAGCAGCGCCCCTTCTGGGGCCAACGTCCTGACTTTC.

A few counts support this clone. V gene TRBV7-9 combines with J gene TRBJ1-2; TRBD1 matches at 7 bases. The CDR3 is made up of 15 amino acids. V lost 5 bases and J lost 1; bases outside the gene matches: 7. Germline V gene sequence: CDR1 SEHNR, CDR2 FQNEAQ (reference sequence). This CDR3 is CASSPQDRLNYGYTF. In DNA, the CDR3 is TGTGCCAGCAGCCCCCAGGACAGGCTTAACTATGGCTACACCTTC.

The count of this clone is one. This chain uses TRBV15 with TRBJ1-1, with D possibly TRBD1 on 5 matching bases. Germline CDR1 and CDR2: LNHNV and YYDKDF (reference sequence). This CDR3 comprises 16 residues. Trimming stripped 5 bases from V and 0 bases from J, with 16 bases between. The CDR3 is CATSSRKGYVNTEAFF. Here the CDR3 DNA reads TGTGCCACCAGCTCCCGGAAGGGGTATGTGAACACTGAAGCTTTCTTT.